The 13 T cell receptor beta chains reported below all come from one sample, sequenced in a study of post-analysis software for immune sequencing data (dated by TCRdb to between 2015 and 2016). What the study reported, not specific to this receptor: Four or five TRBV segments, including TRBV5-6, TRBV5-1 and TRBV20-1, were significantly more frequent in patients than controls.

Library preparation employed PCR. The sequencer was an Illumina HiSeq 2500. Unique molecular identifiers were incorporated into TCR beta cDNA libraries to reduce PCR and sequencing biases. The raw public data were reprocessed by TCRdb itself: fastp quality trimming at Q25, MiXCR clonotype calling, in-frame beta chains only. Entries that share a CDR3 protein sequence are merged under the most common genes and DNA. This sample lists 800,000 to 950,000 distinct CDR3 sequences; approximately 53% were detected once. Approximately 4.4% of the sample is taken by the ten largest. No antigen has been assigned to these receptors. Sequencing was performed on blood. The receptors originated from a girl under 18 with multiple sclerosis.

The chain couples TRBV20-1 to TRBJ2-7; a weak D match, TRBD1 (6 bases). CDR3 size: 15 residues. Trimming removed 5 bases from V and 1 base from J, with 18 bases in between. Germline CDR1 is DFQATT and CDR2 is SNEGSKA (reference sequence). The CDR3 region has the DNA TGCAGTGCTTCCGGCCCCAGGGGTTCGTCCTACGAGCAGTACTTC. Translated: CSASGPRGSSYEQYF.

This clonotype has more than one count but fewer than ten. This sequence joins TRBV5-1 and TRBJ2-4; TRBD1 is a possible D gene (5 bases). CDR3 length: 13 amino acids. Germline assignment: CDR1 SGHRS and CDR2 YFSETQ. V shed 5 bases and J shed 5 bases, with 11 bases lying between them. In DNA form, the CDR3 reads TGCGCCAGCAGGCCAGGGTCGGAAAACATTCAGTACTTC. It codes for CASRPGSENIQYF.

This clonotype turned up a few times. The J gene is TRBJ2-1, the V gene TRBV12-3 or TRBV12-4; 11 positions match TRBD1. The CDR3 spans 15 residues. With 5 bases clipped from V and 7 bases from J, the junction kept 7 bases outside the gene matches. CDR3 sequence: CASSNGQGARNEQFF. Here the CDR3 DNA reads TGTGCCAGCAGTAACGGACAGGGGGCGAGAAATGAGCAGTTCTTC.

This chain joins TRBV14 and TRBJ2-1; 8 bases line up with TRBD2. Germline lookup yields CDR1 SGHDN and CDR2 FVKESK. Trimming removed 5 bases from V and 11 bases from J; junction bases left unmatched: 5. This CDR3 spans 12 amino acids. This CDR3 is CASSTLAGKQFF. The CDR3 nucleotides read TGTGCCAGCAGCACCTTAGCGGGAAAGCAGTTCTTC.

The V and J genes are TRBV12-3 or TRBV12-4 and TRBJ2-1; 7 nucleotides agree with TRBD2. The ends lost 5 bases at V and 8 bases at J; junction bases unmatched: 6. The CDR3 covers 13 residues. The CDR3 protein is CASSTSGDDEQFF. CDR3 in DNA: TGTGCCAGCAGTACAAGCGGGGATGATGAGCAGTTCTTC.

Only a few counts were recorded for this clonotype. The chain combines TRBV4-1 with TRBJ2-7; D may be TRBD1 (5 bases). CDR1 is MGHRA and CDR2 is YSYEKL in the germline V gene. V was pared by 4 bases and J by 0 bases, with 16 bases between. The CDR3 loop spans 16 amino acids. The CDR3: CASSPSVTGPSYEQYF. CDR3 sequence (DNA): TGCGCCAGCAGCCCAAGTGTCACAGGACCCTCCTACGAGCAGTACTTC.

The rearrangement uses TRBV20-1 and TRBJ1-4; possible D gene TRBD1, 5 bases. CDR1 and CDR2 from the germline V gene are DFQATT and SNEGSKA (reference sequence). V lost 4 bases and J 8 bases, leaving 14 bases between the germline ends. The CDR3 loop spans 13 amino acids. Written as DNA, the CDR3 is TGCAGTGCTACGGGGGTGGGTCGGGAAAAACTGTTTTTT. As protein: CSATGVGREKLFF.

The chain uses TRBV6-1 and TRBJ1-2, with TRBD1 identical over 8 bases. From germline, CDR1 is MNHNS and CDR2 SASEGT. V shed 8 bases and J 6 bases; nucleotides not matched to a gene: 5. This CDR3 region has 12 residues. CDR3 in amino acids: CASRDRKDGYTF. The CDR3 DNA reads TGTGCCAGCCGGGACAGGAAAGATGGCTACACCTTC.

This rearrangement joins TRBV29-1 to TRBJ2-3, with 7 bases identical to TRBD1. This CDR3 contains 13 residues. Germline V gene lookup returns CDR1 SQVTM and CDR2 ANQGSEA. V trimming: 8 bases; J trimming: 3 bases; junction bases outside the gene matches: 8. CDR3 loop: CSTNRGWTDTQYF. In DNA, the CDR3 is TGCAGCACTAACAGGGGTTGGACAGATACGCAGTATTTT.

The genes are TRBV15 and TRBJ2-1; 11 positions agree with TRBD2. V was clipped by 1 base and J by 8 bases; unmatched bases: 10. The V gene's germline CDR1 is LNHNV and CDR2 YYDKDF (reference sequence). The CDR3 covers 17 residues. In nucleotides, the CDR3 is TGTGCCACCAGCAGAGTTAGCGGGAGGGCCTTCGGCCATGAGCAGTTCTTC. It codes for CATSRVSGRAFGHEQFF.

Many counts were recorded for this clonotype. As DNA, the CDR3 is TGTGCCAGCAGTGAAAGGTCTCTAGCGGGCCAAGCCAAAAACATTCAGTACTTC. It translates to CASSERSLAGQAKNIQYF. The chain joins TRBV6-1 to TRBJ2-4, with TRBD2 matching over 8 bases. CDR1 and CDR2 (germline): MNHNS, SASEGT. After removal of 2 bases from V and 0 bases from J, the junction contained 9 bases not matched to a gene. The CDR3 consists of 18 residues.

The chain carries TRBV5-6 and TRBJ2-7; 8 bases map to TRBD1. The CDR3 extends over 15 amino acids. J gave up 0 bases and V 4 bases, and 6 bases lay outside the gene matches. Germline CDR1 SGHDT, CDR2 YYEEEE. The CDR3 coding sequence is TGTGCCAGCAGCACGAGGGACAGGCCCTCCTACGAGCAGTACTTC. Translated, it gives CASSTRDRPSYEQYF.

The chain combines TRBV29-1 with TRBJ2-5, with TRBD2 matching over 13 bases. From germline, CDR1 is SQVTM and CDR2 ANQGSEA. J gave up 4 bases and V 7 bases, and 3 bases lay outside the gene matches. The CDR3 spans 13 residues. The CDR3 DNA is TGCAGCGCAGGGACTAGCGGGATAGAGACCCAGTACTTC. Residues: CSAGTSGIETQYF. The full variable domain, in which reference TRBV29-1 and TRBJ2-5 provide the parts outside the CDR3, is SAVISQKPSRDICQRGTSLTIQCQVDSQVTMMFWYRQQPGQSLTLIATANQGSEATYESGFVIDKFPISRPNLTFSTLTVSNMSPEDSSIYLCSAGTSGIETQYFGPGTRLLVL.